This T cell receptor beta chain was observed in a study of monozygotic twins with cystic fibrosis. General study points: Nucleotide-identical clonotype sharing was significantly higher within monozygotic CF twin pairs than between unrelated CF individuals.

This CDR3 region has 12 residues. Germline assignment: CDR1 SGHDT and CDR2 YYEEEE. Trimming left V 10 bases short and J 7 bases short, with 15 bases between. Sequencing was performed with immunoSEQ multiplex PCR; in TCRdb, only in-frame clones are kept and a portion is missing. In the table there are approximately 17,000 clones, roughly 96% of which are singletons. A note on this clone: The antigen is undetermined.

The chain carries TRBV5-6 and TRBJ1-5; weak D call: TRBD1 (6 bases). This TCR was recovered from a girl aged 2 to 10 with cystic fibrosis. The sample consisted of blood. This CDR3 is CAPMRGDQPQHF. CDR3 DNA: TGTGCCCCCATGAGGGGGGACCAGCCCCAGCATTTT.